The 11 T cell receptor beta chains given below trace back to one sample, sequenced in a study of blood T cell repertoires in COVID-19. The table came from immunoSEQ multiplex PCR; TCRdb's copy has only in-frame clones and leaves some out. The sample holds some 260,000 clones, nearly 90% seen once. Sequencing used peripheral blood. All receptors derive from a woman aged 40-49 years who had recovered from COVID-19.

V and J are TRBV24-1 and TRBJ2-7, with a possible D match to TRBD1 (5 bases). From germline, CDR1 is KGHDR and CDR2 SFDVKD. Deletions cut 6 bases from V and 6 bases from J, with 14 bases between. The CDR3 sequence is 13 residues long. The CDR3 reads CATSLPGLSEQYF. The CDR3 DNA reads TGTGCCACCAGTCTTCCAGGGTTGAGCGAGCAGTACTTC.

This clone was observed a handful of times. The rearrangement joins TRBV5-4 to TRBJ1-2; no reliable D call. The CDR3 sequence is 16 residues long. Trimming cost V 5 bases and J 2 bases, with 19 bases left between them. Germline V CDR1 and CDR2: SGHNT, YYREEE (reference sequence). CDR3 residues: CASSHPNSQRNYGYTF. CDR3 DNA sequence: TGTGCCAGCAGTCATCCCAATTCACAGCGGAACTATGGCTACACCTTC.

This clone has a single count. This chain links TRBV14 with TRBJ1-2; 11 bases align to TRBD1. Germline V gene lookup returns CDR1 SGHDN and CDR2 FVKESK. V shed 6 bases, J shed 4 bases, and the junction held 4 bases outside the gene matches. The CDR3 loop spans 14 amino acids. The CDR3 nucleotides read TGTGCCAGCAGTGGGACAGGGGGATCCTATGGCTACACCTTC. Translating it yields CASSGTGGSYGYTF.

The rearrangement uses TRBV2 and TRBJ1-3, with D perhaps TRBD1 (5 bases). The CDR3 contains 15 residues. CDR1 and CDR2 (germline): SNHLY, FYNNEI. Trimming cost V 5 bases and J 0 bases, with 11 bases left between them. The CDR3 DNA reads TGTGCCAGCAGTCGGGGACTGAACTCTGGAAACACCATATATTTT. Translating gives CASSRGLNSGNTIYF.

This chain joins TRBV24-1 and TRBJ1-4; D gene uncertain. Trimming stripped 4 bases from V and 8 bases from J, with 16 bases between. The CDR3 is 15 residues long. Germline CDR1 is KGHDR and CDR2 is SFDVKD. The chain's CDR3 is CATSDPTPAGEKLFF. DNA for the CDR3: TGTGCCACCAGTGACCCGACTCCAGCGGGAGAAAAACTGTTTTTT.

The chain combines TRBV10-3 with TRBJ1-6, with 7 bases that match TRBD1. The germline gives CDR1 ENHRY, CDR2 SYGVKD. The CDR3 is 14 residues long. Trimming at V came to 8 bases and at J to 10 bases, leaving 11 bases not matched to a gene. The CDR3 protein is CAIGEGQETSPLHF. As DNA, the CDR3 is TGTGCCATCGGGGAAGGACAGGAGACATCACCCCTCCACTTT.

This chain connects TRBV6-6 to TRBJ2-2; 8 nucleotides align to TRBD1. From germline, CDR1 is MNHNY and CDR2 SVGAGI (reference sequence). This CDR3 comprises 14 residues. The J segment lost 2 bases and the V segment lost 7 bases, leaving 3 bases of the junction unmatched. The CDR3 bases are TGTGCCAGCAATGACAGGGGCAACACCGGGGAGCTGTTTTTT. Translating it yields CASNDRGNTGELFF.

The V gene is TRBV2, the J gene TRBJ2-3; TRBD2 aligns across 12 bases. This CDR3 comprises 14 residues. After removal of 7 bases from V and 4 bases from J, the junction contained 3 bases not matched to a gene. The germline gives CDR1 SNHLY, CDR2 FYNNEI. The CDR3 coding sequence is TGTGCCAGCAAGCTAGCGGGAGGGGCAGATACGCAGTATTTT. This codes for CASKLAGGADTQYF.

This rearrangement joins TRBV6-2 or TRBV6-3 to TRBJ2-7; tentative D call: TRBD2 (5 bases). This CDR3 region has 16 residues. CDR1 MNHEY and CDR2 SVGEGT come from the germline V gene. The ends were cut back, 2 bases at V and 2 bases at J, with 16 bases in the middle. CDR3 DNA sequence: TGTGCCAGCAGTTACCCAGAGAGACGGACTGCCTACGAGCAGTACTTC. This sequence encodes CASSYPERRTAYEQYF.

V is TRBV29-1 and J is TRBJ2-5, with D tentatively TRBD2 (5 bases). CDR1 SQVTM and CDR2 ANQGSEA come from the germline V gene. The CDR3 is 13 residues long. The ends were cut back, 6 bases at V and 5 bases at J, with 16 bases in the middle. As DNA, the CDR3 is TGCAGCGTCCGAAGAGGGATGGGCGAGACCCAGTACTTC. It yields the protein CSVRRGMGETQYF.

This clone is a singleton in its sample. The chain couples TRBV5-1 to TRBJ1-1, with D perhaps TRBD1 (6 bases). The CDR3 sequence is 15 residues long. V shed 4 bases and J shed 5 bases, with 18 bases lying between them. Germline CDR1 reads SGHRS; CDR2 reads YFSETQ. The CDR3 DNA sequence: TGCGCCAGCAGCCTGGCCGGGACAAAGGGGACTGAAGCTTTCTTT. Residues: CASSLAGTKGTEAFF.